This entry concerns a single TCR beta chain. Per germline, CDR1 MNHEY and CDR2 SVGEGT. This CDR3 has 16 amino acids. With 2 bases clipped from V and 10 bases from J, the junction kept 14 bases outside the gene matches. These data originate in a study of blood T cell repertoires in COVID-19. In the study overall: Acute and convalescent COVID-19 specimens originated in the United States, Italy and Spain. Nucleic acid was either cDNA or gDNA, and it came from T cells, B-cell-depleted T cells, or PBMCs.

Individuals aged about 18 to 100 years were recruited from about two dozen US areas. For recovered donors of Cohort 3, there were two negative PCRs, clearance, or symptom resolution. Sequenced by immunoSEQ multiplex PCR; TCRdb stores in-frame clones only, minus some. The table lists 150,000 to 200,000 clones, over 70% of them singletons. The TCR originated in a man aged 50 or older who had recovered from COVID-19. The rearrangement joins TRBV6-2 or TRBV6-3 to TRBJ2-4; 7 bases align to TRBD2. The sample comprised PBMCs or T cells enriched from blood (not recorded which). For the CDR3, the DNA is TGTGCCAGCAGTTACCAGACTAGCCCAACGCCTCGGATTCAGTACTTC. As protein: CASSYQTSPTPRIQYF.